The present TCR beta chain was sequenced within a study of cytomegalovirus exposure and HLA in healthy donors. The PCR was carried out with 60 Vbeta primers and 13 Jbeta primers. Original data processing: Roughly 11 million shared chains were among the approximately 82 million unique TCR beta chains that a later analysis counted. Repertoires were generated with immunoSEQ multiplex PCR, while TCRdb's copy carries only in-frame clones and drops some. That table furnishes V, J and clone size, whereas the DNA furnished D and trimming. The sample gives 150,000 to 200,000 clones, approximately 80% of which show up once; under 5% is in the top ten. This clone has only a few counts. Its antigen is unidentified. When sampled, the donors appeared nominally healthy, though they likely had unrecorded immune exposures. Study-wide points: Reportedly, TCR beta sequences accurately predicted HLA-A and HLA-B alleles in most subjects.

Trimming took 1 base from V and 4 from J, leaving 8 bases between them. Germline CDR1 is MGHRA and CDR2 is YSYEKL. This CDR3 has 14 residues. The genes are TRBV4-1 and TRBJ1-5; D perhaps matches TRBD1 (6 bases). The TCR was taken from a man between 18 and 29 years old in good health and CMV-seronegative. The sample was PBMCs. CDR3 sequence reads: CASSQGTDNQPQHF. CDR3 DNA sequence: TGCGCCAGCAGCCAAGGGACAGATAATCAGCCCCAGCATTTT.